This TCR beta chain appears in the sequencing data of a study of molecular identifiers for immune sequencing clone quantification. Study-level results: Because of identical TCR molecules sharing a barcode, sizes of highly expanded clones could be underestimated. The share of molecules held by clones above 20 RNA copies was over 99% in effector cells and under 1% in naive cells.

The CD8+CD4-CCR7+CD45RA+ phenotype defined the sorted naive CD8 T cells. The germline CDR1 and CDR2 sequences are MDHEN and SYDVKM. CDR3 size: 13 residues. Trimming pared 3 bases from V and 12 bases from J, leaving 17 bases between. MiXCR, run by TCRdb on the PCR reads, gives a single entry per CDR3 protein. The table records fewer than 45,000 distinct CDR3 sequences, around 18% of them present only once. On this clonotype: Its antigen is as yet unknown. This may arise from a read error, as a much more abundant clone is one base away.

The sequence derives from a human donor in good health. Some libraries in this study had Jurkat cell RNA spiked in. Sequenced: naive CD8+ T cells from blood, with Jurkat cell RNA spiked in. Indicated subset: FACS-sorted CD8+CD4-CCR7+CD45RA+ naive T cells. This chain joins TRBV28 and TRBJ1-2; D uncertain. The CDR3, as DNA: TGTGCCAGCAGTTTTACTCAGGCTGACGGCCACACCTTC. It is translated as CASSFTQADGHTF.